A selection of T cell receptor beta chains follows, all from one sample in a study of CD8 T cells in Susac syndrome. TCRdb independently ran MiXCR on the immunoSEQ multiplex PCR reads; one entry per CDR3 protein. The sample lists just over 300,000 distinct CDR3 sequences, about 90% seen once, with approximately 0.065% in the top ten. Sample: CD4+ T cells from PBMCs. The receptors come from a human donor with multiple sclerosis. Both conserved end residues are part of each CDR3. D genes are given only for firm matches. Part of the rows lack a size; the others show once, few, many or a class for expanded clones.

d_gene	abundance	v_gene	j_gene	CDR3nt	CDR3aa
.	.	TRBV7-8	TRBJ1-1	TGTGCCAGCAGCTTAGCGCTTCCGCGAACTGAAGCTTTCTTT	CASSLALPRTEAFF
.	.	TRBV25-1	TRBJ2-3	TGTGCCAGCAGTGAATTTGCAGATACGCAGTATTTT	CASSEFADTQYF
.	.	TRBV12-3/TRBV12-4	TRBJ2-1	TGTGCCAGCAGTCTAAGGGGGGGTACGTATGAGCAGTTCTTC	CASSLRGGTYEQFF
.	.	TRBV12-3/TRBV12-4	TRBJ1-2	TGTGCCAGCAGTGCAGGGGCCGTGTACACCTTC	CASSAGAVYTF
.	.	TRBV7-9	TRBJ2-7	TGTGCCAGCAGCTTCGGCGGGACACGTAGAACCGAGCAGTACTTC	CASSFGGTRRTEQYF
TRBD1	.	TRBV14	TRBJ1-4	TGTGCCAGCAGCGTCGGACAGGCTAATGAAAAACTGTTTTTT	CASSVGQANEKLFF
TRBD2	.	TRBV28	TRBJ2-3	TGTGCCAGCAGTTTACCTGGGGGTACTAGCGGGGGTAGCACAGATACGCAGTATTTT	CASSLPGGTSGGSTDTQYF
.	.	TRBV16	TRBJ1-2	TGTGCCAGCAGCTTCAAGGCCGGATACTACACCTTC	CASSFKAGYYTF
.	.	TRBV12-3/TRBV12-4	TRBJ1-3	TGTGCCAGCAGTTTTGCAGGAAACACCATATATTTT	CASSFAGNTIYF
.	.	TRBV20-1	TRBJ2-5	TGCAGTGCTAGCGTAACAGGTCAAGAGACCCAGTACTTC	CSASVTGQETQYF
TRBD2	.	TRBV7-3	TRBJ2-3	TGTGCCAGCAGCTTCGGCGGGAGGGCCAGTGGAGGGCCAGATACGCAGTATTTT	CASSFGGRASGGPDTQYF
.	.	TRBV9	TRBJ1-4	TGTGCCAGCAGCGTCGGCGACAGTGCAACTAATGAAAAACTGTTTTTT	CASSVGDSATNEKLFF
TRBD2	.	TRBV4-1	TRBJ2-2	TGCGCCAGCAGGCCTCTCTCGGGGGGGCCCGGGGAGCTGTTTTTT	CASRPLSGGPGELFF
.	.	TRBV30	TRBJ2-7	TGTGCCTGGAGTGTACGTGACTTTGACTACGAGCAGTACTTC	CAWSVRDFDYEQYF
TRBD1	.	TRBV5-1	TRBJ1-1	TGCGCCAGCAGCCTGAGGGACAGGGGGAACACTGAAGCTTTCTTT	CASSLRDRGNTEAFF
TRBD2	.	TRBV5-1	TRBJ2-1	TGCGCCAGCAGCTCTCTCCTAGCGGGGGTGCACAATGAGCAGTTCTTC	CASSSLLAGVHNEQFF
.	.	TRBV7-2	TRBJ1-5	TGTGCCAGCAGCTTTGATACAAATCAGCCCCAGCATTTT	CASSFDTNQPQHF
TRBD2	.	TRBV12-3/TRBV12-4	TRBJ2-3	TGTGCCAGCAGATTAGCGGGGGGGCGCTCGGATACGCAGTATTTT	CASRLAGGRSDTQYF
.	.	TRBV28	TRBJ2-1	TGTGCCAGCAGTTTCTTAGGAACTTCCTACAATGAGCAGTTCTTC	CASSFLGTSYNEQFF
.	.	TRBV20-1	TRBJ2-5	TGCAGTGCTATTAGCAGCGGAGAAGAGGCCCAGTACTTC	CSAISSGEEAQYF
.	.	TRBV6-1	TRBJ2-3	TGTGCCAGCAGTGAAGCACGGTTATTCACAGATACGCAGTATTTT	CASSEARLFTDTQYF
.	once	TRBV11-3	TRBJ2-7	TGTGCCAGCAGCTTAGATAGGGGCCTGGGCAGGGGGGAAACCTACGAGCAGTACTTC	CASSLDRGLGRGETYEQYF
.	.	TRBV5-4	TRBJ2-7	TGTGCCAGCAGCTTTGGCGGCACCCCCGCCGCCGAGCAGTACTTC	CASSFGGTPAAEQYF